This entry describes one TCR beta chain. This sample is drawn from a study of blood T cell repertoires in COVID-19. Study details: From the United States, Italy and Spain came samples of acute and convalescent COVID-19. T cells, B-cell-depleted T cells, or PBMCs provided the cDNA or gDNA that served as material.

Patients from Seattle were sampled longitudinally, starting during active infection. Source study methods: Quantification of nucleated cells was approximated via reference gene primer amplification. Here immunoSEQ multiplex PCR was the method, and the copy in TCRdb shows in-frame clones only, minus some. For V, J and clone size, that table is used; D and trimming come from the DNA. The table lists around 63,000 clones, approximately 84% of them singletons. Unmatched junction bases numbered 10, after V lost 6 bases and J lost 5 bases. Germline V gene data show CDR1 as GTSNPN and CDR2 as SVGIG (reference sequence). The CDR3 is made up of 16 amino acids.

Sequences were obtained from peripheral blood. The TCR originated in a man aged 60 to 75 with COVID-19, enrolled during active disease. V usage is TRBV30 and J usage is TRBJ2-2, with 12 bases lining up with TRBD2. The chain's CDR3 is CACYLAGGPSTGELFF. CDR3 in DNA: TGTGCCTGTTACCTAGCGGGGGGGCCGTCGACCGGGGAGCTGTTTTTT.